The T cell receptor (beta chain) under discussion was sequenced for a study of cytomegalovirus exposure and HLA in healthy donors. Overall study results and limits: It was reported that the classifier diagnosed cytomegalovirus status with high specificity and sensitivity in both the original and validation cohorts.

This CDR3 spans 16 amino acids. J gave up 6 bases and V 2 bases, and 5 bases lay outside the gene matches. The germline CDR1 and CDR2 sequences are MNHEY and SMNVEV (reference sequence). This clone was seen just once. Its antigen is still unknown. Primers for the PCR totalled 60 Vbeta and 13 Jbeta. Profiling relied on immunoSEQ multiplex PCR, and the TCRdb table lists in-frame clones only, not all of them. The sample contains more than 95,000 clones, approximately 80% of which appear only once. Sequencing was done on a sample of PBMCs. V gene TRBV27 combines with J gene TRBJ2-1, with 12 bases identical to TRBD1. This clonotype was obtained from a woman in her thirties or forties in good health and CMV-seronegative. CDR3 coding DNA: TGTGCCAGCAGTTTACTTCGGGACAGGGGGCTCAATGAGCAGTTCTTC. This gives the protein CASSLLRDRGLNEQFF.